A single TCR beta chain is shown here with its context. Its specificity is unknown. These data are taken from a study of beta chain features in type 1 diabetes. Notes on the study in general: A PCR bias possibly favoring shorter templates would apply equally to patients and controls. The VDJ junctions of type 1 diabetes patients carried fewer insertions and more deletions. For patients, the naive, central memory and Treg TCRB repertoires appeared more alike than for healthy donors. Shortening that was moderate but significant affected the TCRB CDR3s of Type 1 diabetes patients in all four CD4+ subsets. Possibly, sequencing cDNA over-represented cells that had high TCR expression levels.

The germline gives CDR1 SQVTM, CDR2 ANQGSEA. This CDR3 contains 12 residues. Trimming cost V 4 bases and J 7 bases; bases outside gene matches: 4. Investigators reverse transcribed all isolated RNA, so they sequenced expressed TCRB transcripts. TCRdb's table, derived via immunoSEQ multiplex PCR, lists solely in-frame clones and lacks some. Of 55,000 to 80,000 clones listed, around 49% are singletons. Sequenced material: central memory CD4+ T cells from blood. The chain uses TRBV29-1 and TRBJ1-1, with TRBD1 matching 9 bases. The sequence came from a young man with type 1 diabetes. CDR3 region: CSVGRQGVEAFF. The CDR3 bases are TGCAGCGTTGGTAGACAGGGGGTTGAAGCTTTCTTT.